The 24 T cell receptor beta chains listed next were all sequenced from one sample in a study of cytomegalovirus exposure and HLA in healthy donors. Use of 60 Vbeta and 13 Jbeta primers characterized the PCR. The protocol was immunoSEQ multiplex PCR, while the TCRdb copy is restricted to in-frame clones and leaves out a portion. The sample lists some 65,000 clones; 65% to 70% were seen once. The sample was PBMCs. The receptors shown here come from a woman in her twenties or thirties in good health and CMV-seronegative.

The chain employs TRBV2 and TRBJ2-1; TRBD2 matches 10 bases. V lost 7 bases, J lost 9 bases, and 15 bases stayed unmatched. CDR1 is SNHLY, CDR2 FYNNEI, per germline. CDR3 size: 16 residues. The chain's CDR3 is CASNSLAGATSGEQFF. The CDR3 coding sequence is TGTGCCAGCAATTCCCTAGCGGGGGCCACATCAGGTGAGCAGTTCTTC.

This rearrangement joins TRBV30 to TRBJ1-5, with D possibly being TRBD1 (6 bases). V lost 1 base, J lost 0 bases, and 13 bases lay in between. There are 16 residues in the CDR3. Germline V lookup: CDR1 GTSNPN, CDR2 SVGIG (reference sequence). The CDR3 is CAWSGGQPYSNQPQHF. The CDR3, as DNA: TGTGCCTGGAGTGGGGGACAACCTTATAGCAATCAGCCCCAGCATTTT.

CDR3 bases: TGTGCCAGCAGCTTCCGGGTAGCGCCTGGAAACACCATATATTTT. This encodes CASSFRVAPGNTIYF. This chain links TRBV7-2 with TRBJ1-3, with D unresolved. The ends were cut back, 3 bases at V and 2 bases at J, with 11 bases in the middle. The CDR3 extends over 15 amino acids. Germline V CDR1 and CDR2: SGHTA, FQGNSA. Supplemented by reference TRBV7-2 and TRBJ1-3, the full variable domain reads GAGVSQSPSNKVTEKGKDVELRCDPISGHTALYWYRQSLGQGLEFLIYFQGNSAPDKSGLPSDRFSAERTGGSVSTLTIQRTQQEDSAVYLCASSFRVAPGNTIYFGEGSWLTVV.

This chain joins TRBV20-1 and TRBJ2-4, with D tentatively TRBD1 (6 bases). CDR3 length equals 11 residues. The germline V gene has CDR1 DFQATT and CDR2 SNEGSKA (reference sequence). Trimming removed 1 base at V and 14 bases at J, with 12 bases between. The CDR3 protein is CSARGQGIEYF. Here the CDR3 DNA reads TGCAGTGCTAGAGGTCAGGGGATTGAGTACTTC.

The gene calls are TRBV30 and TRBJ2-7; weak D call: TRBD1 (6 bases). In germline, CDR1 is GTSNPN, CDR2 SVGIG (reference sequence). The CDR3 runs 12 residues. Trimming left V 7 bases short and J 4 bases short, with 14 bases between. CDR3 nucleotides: TGTGCCTCGTTCAGGGGAAAGTACGAGCAGTACTTC. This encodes CASFRGKYEQYF. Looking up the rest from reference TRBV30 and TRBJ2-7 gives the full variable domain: SQTIHQWPATLVQPVGSPLSLECTVEGTSNPNLYWYRQAAGRGLQLLFYSVGIGQISSEVPQNLSASRPQDRQFILSSKKLLLSDSGFYLCASFRGKYEQYFGPGTRLTVT.

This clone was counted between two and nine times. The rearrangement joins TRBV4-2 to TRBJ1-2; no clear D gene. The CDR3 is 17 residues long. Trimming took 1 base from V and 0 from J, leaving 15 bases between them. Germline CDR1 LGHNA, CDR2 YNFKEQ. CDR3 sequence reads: CASSQGGGQWSNYGYTF. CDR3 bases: TGTGCCAGCAGCCAAGGAGGAGGGCAGTGGTCTAACTATGGCTACACCTTC.

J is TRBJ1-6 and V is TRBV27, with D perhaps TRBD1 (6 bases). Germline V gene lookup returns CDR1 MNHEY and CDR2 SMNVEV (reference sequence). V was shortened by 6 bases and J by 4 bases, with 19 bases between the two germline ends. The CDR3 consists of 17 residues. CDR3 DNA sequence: TGTGCCAGCAGAAGAGGGTTCGGACAGACATATAATTCACCCCTCCACTTT. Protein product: CASRRGFGQTYNSPLHF.

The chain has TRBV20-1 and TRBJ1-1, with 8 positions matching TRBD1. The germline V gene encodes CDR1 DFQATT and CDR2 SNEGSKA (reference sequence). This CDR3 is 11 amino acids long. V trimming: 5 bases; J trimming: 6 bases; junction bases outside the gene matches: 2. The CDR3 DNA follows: TGCAGTGCTGGACAGGGTTCTGAAGCTTTCTTT. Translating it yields CSAGQGSEAFF.

As DNA, the CDR3 is TGTGCCAGTAGCAGGGAAAGGAACTATGGCTACACCTTC. It encodes CASSRERNYGYTF. V and J are TRBV19 and TRBJ1-2, with D possibly TRBD1 on 5 matching bases. Trimming pared 6 bases from V and 2 bases from J, leaving 10 bases between. This CDR3 is built from 13 residues. Germline loops: CDR1 LNHDA, CDR2 SQIVND (reference sequence). Full variable domain (outside the CDR3, taken from reference TRBV19 and TRBJ1-2): DGGITQSPKYLFRKEGQNVTLSCEQNLNHDAMYWYRQDPGQGLRLIYYSQIVNDFQKGDIAEGYSVSREKKESFPLTVTSAQKNPTAFYLCASSRERNYGYTFGSGTRLTVV.

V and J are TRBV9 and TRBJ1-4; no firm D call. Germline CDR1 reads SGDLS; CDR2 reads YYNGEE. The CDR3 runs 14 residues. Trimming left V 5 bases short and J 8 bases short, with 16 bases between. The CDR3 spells CASSVPDPGEKLFF. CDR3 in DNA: TGTGCCAGCAGTGTTCCCGATCCCGGGGAAAAACTGTTTTTT. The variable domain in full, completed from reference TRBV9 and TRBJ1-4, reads DSGVTQTPKHLITATGQRVTLRCSPRSGDLSVYWYQQSLDQGLQFLIQYYNGEERAKGNILERFSAQQFPDLHSELNLSSLELGDSALYFCASSVPDPGEKLFFGSGTQLSVL.

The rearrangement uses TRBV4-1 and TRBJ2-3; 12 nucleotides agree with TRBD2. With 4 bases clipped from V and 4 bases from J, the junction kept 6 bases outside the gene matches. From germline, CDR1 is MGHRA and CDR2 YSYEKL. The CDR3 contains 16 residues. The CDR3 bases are TGCGCCAGCAGCCCTCAAGGGACTAGCGGGCCAGATACGCAGTATTTT. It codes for CASSPQGTSGPDTQYF.

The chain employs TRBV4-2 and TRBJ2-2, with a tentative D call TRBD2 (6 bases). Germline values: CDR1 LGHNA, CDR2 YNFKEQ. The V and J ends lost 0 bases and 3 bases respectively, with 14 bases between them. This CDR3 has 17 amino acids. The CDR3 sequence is CASSQESGRGDTGELFF. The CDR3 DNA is TGTGCCAGCAGCCAAGAATCAGGGCGGGGTGACACCGGGGAGCTGTTTTTT.

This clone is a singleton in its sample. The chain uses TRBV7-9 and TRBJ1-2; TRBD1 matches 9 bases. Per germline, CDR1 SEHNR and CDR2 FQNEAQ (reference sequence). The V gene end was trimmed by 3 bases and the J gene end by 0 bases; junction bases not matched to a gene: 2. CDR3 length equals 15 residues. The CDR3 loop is CASSLRDRANYGYTF. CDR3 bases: TGTGCCAGCAGCTTGCGGGACAGGGCTAACTATGGCTACACCTTC. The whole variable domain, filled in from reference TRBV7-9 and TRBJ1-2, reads DTGVSQNPRHKITKRGQNVTFRCDPISEHNRLYWYRQTLGQGPEFLTYFQNEAQLEKSRLLSDRFSAERPKGSFSTLEIQRTEQGDSAMYLCASSLRDRANYGYTFGSGTRLTVV.

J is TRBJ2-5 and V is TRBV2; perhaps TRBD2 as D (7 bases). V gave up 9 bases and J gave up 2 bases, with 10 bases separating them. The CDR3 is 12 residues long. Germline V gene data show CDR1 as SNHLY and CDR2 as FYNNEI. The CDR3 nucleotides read TGTGCCAGAGGGGGGGGGCAAGAGACCCAGTACTTC. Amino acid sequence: CARGGGQETQYF.

CDR3 amino acids: CASSLGPGQGATEAFF. The CDR3 DNA follows: TGTGCCAGCAGCTTAGGGCCGGGACAGGGGGCCACTGAAGCTTTCTTT. The V gene is TRBV7-3, the J gene TRBJ1-1; 12 bases match TRBD1. J was trimmed by 4 bases and V by 2 bases; bases with no gene match: 5. This CDR3 contains 16 residues. Per the germline V gene, CDR1 is SGHTA and CDR2 is FQGTGA.

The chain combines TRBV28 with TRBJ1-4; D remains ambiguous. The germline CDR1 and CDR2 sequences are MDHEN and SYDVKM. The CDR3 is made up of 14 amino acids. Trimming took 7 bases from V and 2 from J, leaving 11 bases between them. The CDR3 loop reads CASNLQATNEKLFF. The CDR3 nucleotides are TGTGCCAGCAATCTTCAGGCTACTAATGAAAAACTGTTTTTT.

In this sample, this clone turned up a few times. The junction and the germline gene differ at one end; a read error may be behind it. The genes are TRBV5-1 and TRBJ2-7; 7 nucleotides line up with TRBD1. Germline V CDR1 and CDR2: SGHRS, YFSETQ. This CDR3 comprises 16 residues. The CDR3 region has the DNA TGCGCCAGCAGCGGACAGGTTACGACCCATTCCTTCGAGCCGTACTTC. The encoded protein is CASSGQVTTHSFEPYF.

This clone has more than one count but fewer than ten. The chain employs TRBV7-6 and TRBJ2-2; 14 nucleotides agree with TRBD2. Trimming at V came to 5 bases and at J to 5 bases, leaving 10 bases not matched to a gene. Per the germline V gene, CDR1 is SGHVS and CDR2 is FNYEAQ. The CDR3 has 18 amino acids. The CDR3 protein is CASSLGTSGGWSTGELFF. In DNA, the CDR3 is TGTGCCAGCAGCCTTGGGACTAGCGGGGGATGGTCAACCGGGGAGCTGTTTTTT.

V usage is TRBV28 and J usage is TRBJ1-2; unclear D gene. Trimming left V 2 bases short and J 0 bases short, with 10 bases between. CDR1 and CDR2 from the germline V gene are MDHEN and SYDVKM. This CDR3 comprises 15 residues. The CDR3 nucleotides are TGTGCCAGCAGTTTAGAGGGCCCAGCTAACTATGGCTACACCTTC. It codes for CASSLEGPANYGYTF.

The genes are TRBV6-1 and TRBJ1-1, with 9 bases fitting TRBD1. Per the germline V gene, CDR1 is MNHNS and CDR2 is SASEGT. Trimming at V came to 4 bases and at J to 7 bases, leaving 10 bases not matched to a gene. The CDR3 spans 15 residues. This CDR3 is CASSAPQGAVNEAFF. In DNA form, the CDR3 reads TGTGCCAGCAGTGCCCCACAGGGGGCAGTGAATGAAGCTTTCTTT.

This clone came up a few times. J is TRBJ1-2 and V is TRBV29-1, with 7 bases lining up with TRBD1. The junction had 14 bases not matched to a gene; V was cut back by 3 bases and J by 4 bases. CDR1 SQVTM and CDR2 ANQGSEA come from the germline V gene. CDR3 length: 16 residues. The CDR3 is CSVDWSGWDSFYGYTF. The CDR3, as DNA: TGCAGCGTTGATTGGAGCGGTTGGGACAGCTTCTATGGCTACACCTTC. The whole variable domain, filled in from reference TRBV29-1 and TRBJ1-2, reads SAVISQKPSRDICQRGTSLTIQCQVDSQVTMMFWYRQQPGQSLTLIATANQGSEATYESGFVIDKFPISRPNLTFSTLTVSNMSPEDSSIYLCSVDWSGWDSFYGYTFGSGTRLTVV.

CDR3 residues: CASSFSLSEADTEAFF. CDR3 DNA sequence: TGTGCCAGCAGTTTCTCCCTGTCAGAAGCGGACACTGAAGCTTTCTTT. This chain joins TRBV27 and TRBJ1-1; no clear D. CDR1 is MNHEY and CDR2 is SMNVEV in the germline V gene (reference sequence). The CDR3 has 16 amino acids. V lost 3 bases and J 3 bases, leaving 17 bases between the germline ends.

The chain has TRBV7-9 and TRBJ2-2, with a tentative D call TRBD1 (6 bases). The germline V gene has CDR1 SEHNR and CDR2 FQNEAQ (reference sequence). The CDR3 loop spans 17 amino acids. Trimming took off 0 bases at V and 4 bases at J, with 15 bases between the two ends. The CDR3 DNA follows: TGTGCCAGCAGCTTAGCGTTTCAGGGGATTTTCACCGGGGAGCTGTTTTTT. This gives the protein CASSLAFQGIFTGELFF.

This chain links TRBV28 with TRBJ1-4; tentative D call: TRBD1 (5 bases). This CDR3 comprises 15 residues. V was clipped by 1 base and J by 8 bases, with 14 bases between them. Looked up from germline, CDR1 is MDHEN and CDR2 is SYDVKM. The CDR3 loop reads CASSLFGTIGEKLFF. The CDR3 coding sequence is TGTGCCAGCAGTTTATTCGGGACTATAGGGGAAAAACTGTTTTTT.